This section outlines one TCR beta chain sequence together with its context. The clone's antigen remains unknown. Base qualities were left out, and no much larger clone turns up one base away. This specimen comes from a study of shared clonotypes between healthy human individuals (dated by TCRdb to 2019 to 2021). With respect to the entire study: The cohort included three men and a couple of women between 18 and 49 years of age. For each donor, CD4 naive and CD4 memory were each given three plates, CD8 naive was given two plates, and CD8 memory was given one plate. Blood TCR repertoires of about 5 healthy adults were deeply sequenced to estimate repertoire size and the extent of clonotype sharing between individuals. Different laboratories and diverse techniques were used to prepare libraries and sequence TCR repertoires, to increase sequencing depth and limit assay-specific biases. Per donor, leukapheresis produced somewhere between about 0.9 and 10 billion PBMCs. Results and caveats for the whole study, not just this receptor: Sampling was limited to blood, and TCR repertoires in tissue likely differ from TCR repertoires in blood. Based on pairwise subsampling, the degree of clonotype sharing among donors was expected to be affected by sequencing depth. The small number of donors limited the genetic and exposure-history diversity represented. Estimated clonotype richness was generally larger for naive than for memory subsets. Across a few donors, about 5% of naive CD4, roughly 3.4% of naive CD8, under 2.5% of memory CD4, and 0.3% to 0.45% of memory CD8 clonotypes were shared. Higher generation probabilities were observed for clonotypes shared by all four sorted-subset donors than for non-shared clonotypes. Even with the large sequencing depth, rarefaction of the sorted-subset datasets indicated that sequencing was incomplete.

The germline V gene yields SGHTA for CDR1 and FQGTGA for CDR2. V and J are trimmed by 2 bases and 7 bases, and the gene matches miss 4 bases of the junction. The CDR3 sequence holds 14 residues, the cysteine and phenylalanine included. The entry retains the CDR3 DNA only, 42 bases that are in frame from base 1. TCR CDR3 regions were amplified from genomic DNA by multiplex PCR using the deep immunoSEQ assay. For each cell subset, the extracted genomic DNA was distributed evenly across all wells of several immunoSEQ 96-well plates, and each plate served as one replicate. For sorted subsets, 200 to 250 ng of genomic DNA, equivalent to roughly 33,000 T cell genomes, went into each replicate PCR. Purified libraries were measured with a Qubit 3.0 fluorometer, size-checked on a Bioanalyzer 2100, and measured again with the KAPA Library Quantification kit. Each immunoSEQ 96-well plate was sequenced on its own single-read 150-cycle Illumina NextSeq 550 flow cell. On the authors' methods: Because only junctional sequences without quality scores were contained in the immunoSEQ output, filtering matching that applied to full-length reads could not be performed. To assign V/J genes and CDR3, sequences were annotated using PyIR, a Python wrapper for IgBLAST v1.9, with IMGT germline references. Reads were filtered out if the reads had weak V/J assignments (E-value above 1e-6), no CDR3, stop codons, out-of-frame junctions, or ambiguous translated residues. A V3J clonotype was defined by an identical inferred V gene, J gene, and CDR3 amino acid sequence. The percentage overlap between two repertoires was calculated by dividing the number of shared unique clonotypes by the size of the smaller repertoire. Richness of each repertoire was evaluated using RTK rarefaction, the Chao1 estimator, and Recon v2.1 estimates of unobserved clonotypes. OLGA was used to compute generation probabilities for all TCRbeta clonotypes that the gDNA method yielded from a few donors. In its TCRdb copy, this immuneACCESS table keeps in-frame sequences only and misses some clones. Where compared with another copy, unresolved V genes explain less than half of these, and the others have no known cause. That table is the source of V, J and clone size, and D and trimming were worked out from the DNA. Within this sample are a few million clones, with roughly 93% of them counted one time only. Under 0.45% of the sample belongs to the ten largest clones.

Donors were healthy HIV-negative adults with no recently reported acute infections or vaccinations. Every donor was a Caucasian adult residing in Nashville, Tennessee, USA. CD4+ T cells were enriched through magnetic negative selection, after which naive cells were positively selected on CD45RA and the remaining negative fraction served as the memory subset. Blood was collected by leukapheresis, and PBMCs were isolated by Ficoll-Histopaque density gradient centrifugation and then cryopreserved in liquid nitrogen vapor phase. Analytical flow cytometry was used to check the purity and quantity of each magnetically sorted T cell population. From each sorted fraction, genomic DNA was isolated and quantified by UV absorbance on a Nanodrop 2000c.

The clonotype originates from a man between 18 and 29 years old in good health. Some clones in this sample may be carry-over from other donors' samples. Sequencing was done on a sample of naive CD4+ T cells from PBMCs. The sample's cell subset or site label, in plain terms: CD45RA+ positively selected. The chain uses TRBV7-3 and TRBJ2-1; TRBD2 matches 8 bases in the middle. The CDR3 loop reads CASSLDASGNEQFF. The DNA reads as follows: TGTGCCAGCAGCTTAGATGCTAGCGGGAATGAGCAGTTCTTC.